This paragraph reports one TCR beta chain. The V gene end was trimmed by 2 bases and the J gene end by 5 bases; junction bases not matched to a gene: 5. Per germline, CDR1 SGDLS and CDR2 YYNGEE. The CDR3 is 17 residues long. This entry comes from a study of cytomegalovirus exposure and HLA in healthy donors. Primers included in the PCR were 60 Vbeta and 13 Jbeta primers. Per the study methods: A follow-up analysis tallied around 80 million unique TCR beta chains, roughly 11 million shared. The data were produced by immunoSEQ multiplex PCR, yet TCRdb's version contains in-frame clones alone and is incomplete. The V and J calls and clone size come from that table; D and trimming were worked out from the DNA. The data show roughly 120,000 clones, 73% seen once.

The chain employs TRBV9 and TRBJ2-3, with TRBD2 identical over 16 bases. The TCR comes from a man aged 55 to 69 in good health and CMV-seropositive. Sample: PBMCs. CDR3 nucleotide sequence: TGTGCCAGCAGCGTCGGGACTAGCGGGGGGGTTGGAGATACGCAGTATTTT. Its protein is CASSVGTSGGVGDTQYF.